The clone carrying this T cell receptor (beta chain) was found many times. The entry originates in a study of patients and donors after allogeneic stem cell transplantation. The CDR3 has 18 amino acids. Deletions cut 7 bases from V and 0 bases from J, with 19 bases between. Germline assignment: CDR1 SGHAT and CDR2 FQDESV (reference sequence). Each CDR3 protein gets one entry after TCRdb re-called the RT-PCR reads with MiXCR. The table lists almost 90,000 distinct CDR3 sequences, 5% of them singletons, with 2% to 3% in the top ten. The sequence came from a human donor who was either an allogeneic HSCT recipient or a stem cell or donor lymphocyte infusion donor (not recorded which). It is not recorded whose cells these are; they may come from a transplant donor. Sequencing was done on a sample of blood, either unsorted or a sorted T cell fraction (not recorded which). The chain combines TRBV11-1 with TRBJ2-6; the D gene could be TRBD1 or TRBD2 (6 bases each). The CDR3 reads CASIRGRRGPSGANVLTF. In DNA, the CDR3 is TGTGCCAGCATCCGGGGGCGACGGGGACCCTCTGGGGCCAACGTCCTGACTTTC.